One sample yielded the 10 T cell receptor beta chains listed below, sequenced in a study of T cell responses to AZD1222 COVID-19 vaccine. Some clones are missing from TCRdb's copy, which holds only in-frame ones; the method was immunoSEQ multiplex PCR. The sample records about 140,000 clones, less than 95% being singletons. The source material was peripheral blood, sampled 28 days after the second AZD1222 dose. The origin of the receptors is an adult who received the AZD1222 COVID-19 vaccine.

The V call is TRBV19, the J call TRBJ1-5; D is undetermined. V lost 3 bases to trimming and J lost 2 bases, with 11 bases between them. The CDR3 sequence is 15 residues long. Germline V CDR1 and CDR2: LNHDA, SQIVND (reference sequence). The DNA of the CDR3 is TGTGCCAGTAGTATCGCAGCGGTGGGCAATCAGCCCCAGCATTTT. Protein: CASSIAAVGNQPQHF.

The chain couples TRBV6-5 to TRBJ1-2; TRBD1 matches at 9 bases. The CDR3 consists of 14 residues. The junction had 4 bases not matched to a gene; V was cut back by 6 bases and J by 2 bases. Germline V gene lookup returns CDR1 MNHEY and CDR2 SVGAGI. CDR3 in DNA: TGTGCCAGCAGCTCGGGACAGGGAAACTATGGCTACACCTTC. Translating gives CASSSGQGNYGYTF.

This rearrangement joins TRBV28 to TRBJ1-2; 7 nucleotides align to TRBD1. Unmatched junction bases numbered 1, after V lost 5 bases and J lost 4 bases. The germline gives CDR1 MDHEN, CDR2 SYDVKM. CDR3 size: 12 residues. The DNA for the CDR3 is TGTGCCAGCAGTCAGGGGGTCTATGGCTACACCTTC. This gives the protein CASSQGVYGYTF.

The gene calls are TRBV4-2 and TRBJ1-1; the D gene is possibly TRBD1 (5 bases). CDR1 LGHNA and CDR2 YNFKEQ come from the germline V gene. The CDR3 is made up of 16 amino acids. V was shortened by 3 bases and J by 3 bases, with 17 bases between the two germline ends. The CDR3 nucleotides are TGTGCCAGCAGCCATTCTTACGGTCGGGGGGACACTGAAGCTTTCTTT. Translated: CASSHSYGRGDTEAFF.

The CDR3 spells CASRGTSGLNEQFF. The CDR3 DNA is TGTGCCAGCAGAGGGACTAGCGGACTCAATGAGCAGTTCTTC. V usage is TRBV7-2 and J usage is TRBJ2-1, with 11 bases that match TRBD2. The V gene's germline CDR1 is SGHTA and CDR2 FQGNSA. The CDR3 contains 14 residues. V lost 6 bases, J lost 6 bases, and 4 bases stayed unmatched.

The CDR3 sequence is CASSFGNSPYGYTF. CDR3 bases: TGTGCCAGCAGCTTTGGGAACTCACCCTATGGCTACACCTTC. The chain recombines TRBV5-4 with TRBJ1-2; D not certain. Germline assignment: CDR1 SGHNT and CDR2 YYREEE (reference sequence). The CDR3 covers 14 residues. Trimming took off 2 bases at V and 4 bases at J, with 12 bases between the two ends.

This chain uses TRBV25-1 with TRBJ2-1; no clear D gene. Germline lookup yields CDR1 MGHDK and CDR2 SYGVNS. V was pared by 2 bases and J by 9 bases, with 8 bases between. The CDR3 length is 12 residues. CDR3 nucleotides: TGTGCCAGCAGTGAACCCGGCTCTGAGCAGTTCTTC. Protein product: CASSEPGSEQFF. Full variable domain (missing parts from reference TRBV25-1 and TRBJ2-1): EADIYQTPRYLVIGTGKKITLECSQTMGHDKMYWYQQDPGMELHLIHYSYGVNSTEKGDLSSESTVSRIRTEHFPLTLESARPSHTSQYLCASSEPGSEQFFGPGTRLTVL.

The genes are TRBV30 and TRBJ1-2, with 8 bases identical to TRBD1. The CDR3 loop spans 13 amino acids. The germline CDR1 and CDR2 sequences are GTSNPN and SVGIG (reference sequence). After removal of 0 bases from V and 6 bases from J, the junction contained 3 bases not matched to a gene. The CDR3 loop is CAWSVQTGDGYTF. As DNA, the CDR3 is TGTGCCTGGAGTGTACAGACAGGGGATGGCTACACCTTC.

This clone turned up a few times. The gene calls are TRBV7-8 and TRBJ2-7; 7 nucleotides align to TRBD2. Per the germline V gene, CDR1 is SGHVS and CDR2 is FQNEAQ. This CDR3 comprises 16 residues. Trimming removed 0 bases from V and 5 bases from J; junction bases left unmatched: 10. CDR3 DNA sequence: TGTGCCAGCAGCTTAGCCTTGAGACTAGCAAGCCACGAGCAGTACTTC. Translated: CASSLALRLASHEQYF.

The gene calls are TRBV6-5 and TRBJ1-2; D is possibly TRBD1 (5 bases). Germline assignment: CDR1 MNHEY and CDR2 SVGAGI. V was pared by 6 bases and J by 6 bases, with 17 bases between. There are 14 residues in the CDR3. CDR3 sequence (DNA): TGTGCCAGCAGATTACGGGAGGGGCGCGATGGCTACACCTTC. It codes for CASRLREGRDGYTF.